The present T cell receptor (beta chain) was sequenced within a study of T-cell reconstitution after alpha-beta-depleted transplantation in children. CDR3 length: 16 amino acids. The germline V gene encodes CDR1 MNHEY and CDR2 SMNVEV (reference sequence). V lost 5 bases, J lost 10 bases, and 15 bases stayed unmatched. Findings of the study overall: About two months after transplant, alpha-beta T cells reportedly came from several hundred expanded graft clones. Some patients' high day-60 TCRbeta diversity was attributed to recipient cells surviving conditioning. It was newly produced T cells that mostly accounted for T-cell counts and diversity one year after transplant.

This clonotype was observed a few times. What it binds is unknown. The authors prepared the TCRbeta library with unique molecular identifiers. One entry per CDR3 protein results from TCRdb running MiXCR on the PCR reads. The sample records approximately 980,000 distinct CDR3 sequences, roughly 29% being singletons. The chain links TRBV27 to TRBJ1-5, with 9 bases identical to TRBD1. The receptor was isolated from a boy under two years old who had a stem cell transplant for SCID, so the T cells may come from the graft donor. Source: PBMCs, mostly from graft donor cells, taken 360 days after TCRalphabeta/CD19-depleted stem cell transplant. This chain's CDR3 is CASSTTRGTGSLPQHF. The DNA of the CDR3 is TGTGCCAGCAGTACCACTCGCGGGACAGGGAGTCTTCCCCAGCATTTT.